The rows below give T cell receptor beta chains drawn from one sample of a study of neurological immune-mediated disorders. TCRdb used MiXCR to reprocess the 5' RACE reads, holding one entry per CDR3 protein. The profile covers 74,000 or so distinct CDR3 sequences, with 9.4% appearing a single time and about 1.7% taken by the ten largest. Sequencing input: PBMCs. The receptors were sampled from a middle-aged man in good health. CDR3s include the opening cysteine and the closing phenylalanine or tryptophan. The D gene is left open where the match is weak. Size is stated for part of the rows, as once, few or many counts, or as a class when the clone is expanded.

TRBV10-3	TRBJ2-7	TRBD2	many	CAIGAGGTSYEQYF	TGTGCCATCGGGGCGGGGGGCACCTCCTACGAGCAGTACTTC
TRBV5-1	TRBJ2-7	TRBD1	many	CASSLTGTGGYEQYF	TGCGCCAGCAGCTTGACCGGGACAGGGGGATACGAGCAGTACTTC
TRBV7-2	TRBJ2-1	NA	NA	CASSVRDPGVNEQFF	TGTGCCAGCAGCGTCCGGGACCCGGGTGTCAATGAGCAGTTCTTC
TRBV5-1	TRBJ1-1	TRBD1	many	CASSWRTGEGTEAFF	TGCGCCAGCAGCTGGAGGACAGGGGAGGGCACTGAAGCTTTCTTT
TRBV3-1	TRBJ1-2	NA	many	CASSQDWRDRGYTF	TGTGCCAGCAGCCAAGATTGGAGGGATAGGGGCTACACCTTC
TRBV20-1	TRBJ2-7	TRBD2	few	CSANRLAGPYEQYF	TGCAGTGCCAACCGACTAGCGGGGCCCTACGAGCAGTACTTC
TRBV6-6	TRBJ1-1	TRBD1	many	CASIPGQGNTEAFF	TGTGCCAGCATCCCGGGACAGGGCAACACTGAAGCTTTCTTT
TRBV5-1	TRBJ2-6	TRBD1	many	CASSKTGFSGANVLTF	TGCGCCAGCAGCAAGACAGGGTTCTCTGGGGCCAACGTCCTGACTTTC
TRBV6-7	TRBJ1-5	NA	many	CASIIQGGSNQPQHF	TGTGCCAGCATAATACAGGGAGGAAGCAATCAGCCCCAGCATTTT
TRBV6-2/TRBV6-3	TRBJ2-3	TRBD2	many	CASSYSGTRPDTQYF	TGTGCCAGCAGTTACTCCGGGACTAGACCCGATACGCAGTATTTT
TRBV15	TRBJ2-1	TRBD2	many	CATSSGLAGGNEQFF	TGTGCCACCAGCTCCGGACTAGCGGGGGGAAATGAGCAGTTCTTC
TRBV28	TRBJ1-5	NA	many	CASGSGDQPQHF	TGTGCCAGCGGGTCGGGGGATCAGCCCCAGCATTTT
TRBV2	TRBJ2-6	NA	many	CASIWGPGANVLTF	TGTGCCAGCATATGGGGGCCCGGGGCCAACGTCCTGACTTTC
TRBV6-5	TRBJ2-1	NA	many	CASSYSAPRIYNEQFF	TGTGCCAGCAGTTACTCGGCTCCACGGATTTACAATGAGCAGTTCTTC
TRBV10-3	TRBJ2-5	TRBD1	many	CAIRQGTEETQYF	TGTGCCATCAGGCAAGGGACAGAAGAGACCCAGTACTTC
TRBV7-2	TRBJ2-7	NA	many	CASSRGGSKGEQYF	TGTGCCAGCAGCCGTGGGGGGAGTAAGGGCGAGCAGTACTTC
TRBV7-9	TRBJ1-4	NA	many	CAGNRENNEKLFF	TGTGCCGGAAACAGGGAAAATAATGAAAAACTGTTTTTT
TRBV21-1	TRBJ2-5	NA	few	CASSRGGGPSTTYQETQYF	TGTGCCAGCAGCCGGGGAGGGGGGCCCTCTACGACGTACCAAGAGACCCAGTACTTC
TRBV6-2/TRBV6-3	TRBJ1-5	TRBD1	many	CARFTSGTGVQPQHF	TGTGCCAGGTTCACTTCCGGGACAGGGGTTCAGCCCCAGCATTTT
TRBV7-9	TRBJ2-5	TRBD1	NA	CASRPGGGRETQYF	TGTGCCAGCAGACCAGGGGGTGGTCGAGAGACCCAGTACTTC
TRBV12-3/TRBV12-4	TRBJ1-3	NA	many	CASSLGLMGPDTIYF	TGTGCCAGCAGTTTAGGGTTGATGGGTCCTGACACCATATATTTT
TRBV6-5	TRBJ2-7	TRBD1	NA	CAVRDRGYEQYF	TGTGCCGTCCGGGACAGGGGCTACGAGCAGTACTTC
TRBV20-1	TRBJ2-3	TRBD2	many	CSAEHPGLAGVGTDTQYF	TGCAGTGCTGAACACCCTGGACTAGCGGGAGTAGGCACAGATACGCAGTATTTT
TRBV12-3/TRBV12-4	TRBJ2-3	NA	many	CASSLRQTRWEFF	TGTGCCAGCAGTTTACGGCAGACACGCTGGGAGTTCTTT
TRBV11-2	TRBJ2-5	NA	NA	CASSLPPLGRAASHETQYF	TGTGCCAGCAGCTTACCACCCCTTGGCAGAGCCGCTTCGCATGAAACCCAGTACTTC
TRBV12-3/TRBV12-4	TRBJ1-5	TRBD1	many	CASTRGQRVNQPQHF	TGTGCCAGCACCAGGGGACAGAGGGTAAATCAGCCCCAGCATTTT
TRBV7-2	TRBJ1-2	TRBD1	many	CASSPTDRTYGYTF	TGTGCCAGCAGCCCGACGGACAGGACTTATGGCTACACCTTC
TRBV5-1	TRBJ1-6	NA	many	CASSVRRDLNSPLHF	TGCGCCAGCAGCGTGCGCCGGGACCTAAATTCACCCCTCCACTTT
TRBV5-1	TRBJ2-7	TRBD1	many	CASSLGGQGSEQYF	TGCGCCAGCAGCTTGGGGGGACAGGGTTCCGAGCAGTACTTC
TRBV5-1	TRBJ2-7	TRBD2	many	CASSFLGTSGSSYEQYF	TGCGCCAGCAGCTTCCTTGGGACTAGCGGTTCCTCCTACGAGCAGTACTTC
TRBV7-6	TRBJ2-1	NA	many	CASSLAPGTITNEQFF	TGTGCCAGCAGCTTAGCGCCAGGGACAATAACCAATGAGCAGTTCTTC